This T cell receptor (beta chain) was documented in a study of shared clonotypes between healthy human individuals (dated by TCRdb to the early 2020s). Study-wide context: The cohort comprised a couple of women and a few men aged 18 to 49 years. For each donor, CD4 naive and CD4 memory were each run on three plates, CD8 naive on two plates, and CD8 memory on one plate. To estimate repertoire size and how much clonotypes are shared between individuals, the study performed deep sequencing of blood TCR repertoires from 4 to 6 healthy adults. To increase sequencing depth and limit assay-specific biases, different laboratories used diverse techniques to prepare libraries and sequence TCR repertoires. Per donor, leukapheresis produced somewhere between about 0.9 and 9 billion PBMCs.

A word on this clone: No cognate antigen has been identified for it. No base quality information exists; no much larger clone differs at one position.

Using the deep immunoSEQ assay, multiplex PCR amplified TCR CDR3 regions from genomic DNA. Extracted genomic DNA from each cell subset was distributed evenly across all wells of several immunoSEQ 96-well plates, and each plate was treated as a replicate. Each replicate PCR for sorted subsets received about 210 ng genomic DNA, equal to tens of thousands of T cell genomes. Purified libraries were quantified with a Qubit 3.0 fluorometer, sized on a Bioanalyzer 2100, and re-quantified with the KAPA Library Quantification kit. A separate single-read 150-cycle Illumina NextSeq 550 flow cell was used to sequence each immunoSEQ 96-well plate. The published analysis was carried out like this. Because the immunoSEQ output included only junctional sequences and no quality scores, the filtering could not be the same as the filtering used for full-length reads. Sequences were annotated with PyIR, a Python wrapper for IgBLAST v1.9, and V/J genes and CDR3 were assigned using IMGT germline references. Any read was removed if the V/J assignment was weak (E-value above 1e-6), the CDR3 was missing, or the read contained stop codons, out-of-frame junctions, or ambiguous translated residues. V3J clonotypes were defined by identical inferred V gene, J gene, and CDR3 amino acid sequence. Percentage overlap between repertoires was calculated by dividing the number of shared unique clonotypes by the size of the smaller repertoire. Three approaches were used to assess repertoire richness: RTK rarefaction, the Chao1 estimator, and Recon v2.1 estimates of unobserved clonotypes. Generation probabilities were computed with OLGA for all TCRbeta clonotypes obtained by the gDNA method from a few donors. What TCRdb holds here is the immuneACCESS table cut down to in-frame rearrangements. Part of the clones is not present; checked against another copy, under half of the missing clones reflect an unresolved V gene, and the others are unexplained. The DNA was the basis for D and trimming; V, J and clone size are from that table. The sample table contains roughly 2.5 million clones; only one count was recorded for around 90% of them. Around 0.15% of the sample rests with the top ten.

Donors were healthy HIV-negative adults with no recently reported acute infections or vaccinations. Every donor was a Caucasian adult living in Nashville, Tennessee, USA. CD4+ T cells were enriched through magnetic negative selection, after which naive cells were positively selected on CD45RA and the remaining negative fraction served as the memory subset. After blood collection by leukapheresis, PBMCs were isolated using Ficoll-Histopaque density gradient centrifugation and then cryopreserved in the vapor phase of liquid nitrogen. Purity and quantity of every magnetically sorted T cell population were checked by analytical flow cytometry. Genomic DNA was isolated from each sorted fraction and quantified by UV absorbance on a Nanodrop 2000c. Points the paper makes about the study in general: Even with the large sequencing depth, rarefaction of the sorted-subset datasets indicated that sequencing was incomplete. Only blood was sampled, and tissue TCR repertoires likely differ from those in blood. Pairwise subsampling led to the expectation that sequencing depth would affect the degree of clonotype sharing among donors. Because the study included a small number of donors, the genetic and exposure-history diversity represented was limited. Estimated clonotype richness was generally larger for naive than for memory subsets. Sharing across a few donors was observed for roughly 5.4% of naive CD4, 3% to 3.5% of naive CD8, roughly 2.3% of memory CD4, and approximately 0.41% of memory CD8 clonotypes. Higher generation probabilities were observed for clonotypes shared by all four sorted-subset donors than for non-shared clonotypes.

Inclusive of the bounding cysteine and phenylalanine, the CDR3 is 13 residues long. The retained sequence is limited to the CDR3, 39 bases, with the frame set at the first base. The V end gives up 3 bases and the J end 6 bases, leaving 5 bases in the junction not matched to a gene. The germline V gene specifies SQVTM as CDR1 and ANQGSEA as CDR2. Sequenced input: naive CD4+ T cells sorted from blood. This sample's cell subset or site label indicates: CD45RA+ positively selected. The sequence links TRBV29-1 to TRBJ2-4; 7 bases in the junction line up with TRBD1. The clonotype was recovered from a man aged 18 to 35 in good health. For the CDR3, the sequence is CSVEVYRGNIQYF. The DNA sequence is given as TGCAGCGTTGAGGTGTACAGGGGAAACATTCAGTACTTC.